This TCR beta chain derives from a study of T cell repertoires in cytomegalovirus infection. Study overall: An indication of both CMV infection and matching HLA type came from public TCR beta signatures.

TCRdb re-derived calls from the reads in MiXCR, one entry per CDR3 protein. The sample has fewer than 250,000 distinct CDR3 sequences; around 12% are singletons. J gave up 5 bases and V 5 bases, and 20 bases lay outside the gene matches. CDR1 SGHTA and CDR2 FQGNSA come from the germline V gene. The length of the CDR3 is 18 residues. Ten or more counts support this clonotype. The sample comprised PBMCs. The TCR comes from a human donor in good health (CMV status not recorded). Some clones in this sample may be carry-over from other donors' samples. The chain recombines TRBV7-2 with TRBJ2-7; 8 nucleotides align to TRBD2. CDR3 sequence: CASSPRWSGRVSRHEQYF. The CDR3 DNA sequence: TGTGCCAGCAGCCCCCGGTGGAGCGGGAGAGTCTCAAGGCACGAGCAGTACTTC.